These T cell receptor beta chains were read from a single sample in a study of T cells in Graves' hyperthyroidism and ophthalmopathy. TCRdb reanalysed the multiplex PCR reads using MiXCR and keeps one entry per CDR3 protein. The data hold some 650,000 distinct CDR3 sequences, with about 16% observed a single time. Input material: blood. The receptors originated from a woman in her 40s with Graves' ophthalmopathy. Each CDR3 is given with its conserved first and last residue. The order of the fields is J gene, D gene, V gene, CDR3 protein. D genes are given only for firm matches.

J: TRBJ2-1
D: TRBD1
V: TRBV11-2
CDR3: CAGSLGQGVREQFF

J: TRBJ2-5
D: TRBD1
V: TRBV7-8
CDR3: CASSWSPGQAIGETQYF

J: TRBJ1-5
D: -
V: TRBV15
CDR3: CATTRQRGQRQPQHF

J: TRBJ2-5
D: -
V: TRBV18
CDR3: CASSPRSSQETQYF

J: TRBJ1-5
D: TRBD1
V: TRBV6-1
CDR3: CASSRTGQNNQPQHF

J: TRBJ1-1
D: -
V: TRBV30
CDR3: CAWSGGGPTPEAFF

J: TRBJ2-7
D: TRBD2
V: TRBV4-1
CDR3: CASSLTSDSTYEQYF

J: TRBJ2-7
D: -
V: TRBV7-2
CDR3: CASSLWDNSYEQYF

J: TRBJ2-5
D: -
V: TRBV7-9
CDR3: CASSSTNTGWEQETQYF

J: TRBJ2-1
D: -
V: TRBV14
CDR3: CATAPGDYYYNEQFF

J: TRBJ1-2
D: -
V: TRBV5-5
CDR3: CASSTDLGYGYTF

J: TRBJ2-2
D: -
V: TRBV28
CDR3: CAGGTTTGGELFF

J: TRBJ2-1
D: -
V: TRBV11-2
CDR3: CASSLDLQAYNEQFF

J: TRBJ2-7
D: -
V: TRBV30
CDR3: CAWSVRGSSDEQYF

J: TRBJ1-5
D: -
V: TRBV5-5
CDR3: CASSLARSGGYSNQPQHF

J: TRBJ1-1
D: -
V: TRBV11-2
CDR3: CASRPIGNTEAFF

J: TRBJ1-4
D: -
V: TRBV28
CDR3: CASSLNPLREKLFF

J: TRBJ2-7
D: TRBD2
V: TRBV3-1
CDR3: CASSQGTSGIGGYEQYF

J: TRBJ1-1
D: -
V: TRBV6-6
CDR3: CASSYSITDTEAFF

J: TRBJ1-1
D: -
V: TRBV10-3
CDR3: CASWGGLAEAFF

J: TRBJ2-1
D: TRBD2
V: TRBV27
CDR3: CASSLSAGETYNEQFF

J: TRBJ1-1
D: -
V: TRBV7-9
CDR3: CASSPLYRGVTEAFF